This record looks at one TCR beta chain sequence and its context. Its antigen is still unknown. Looked up from germline, CDR1 is SGHDT and CDR2 is YYEEEE. This CDR3 is built from 15 residues. J gave up 3 bases and V 3 bases, and 4 bases lay outside the gene matches. The source of the sample is a study of CD8+ T cells in alopecia areata. Across the whole study: For the treated group, dosing was oral tofacitinib at 5 to 10 mg twice daily. General study results and limits: Scalp sample sequencing also detects resident alphabeta T cells of normal skin.

Extracted RNA was reverse transcribed, and the resulting cDNA served as sequencing template. Some clones are missing from TCRdb's copy, which holds only in-frame ones; the method was immunoSEQ multiplex PCR. The data show around 160,000 clones, around 47% seen once. The investigators collected lesional scalp punch biopsies and peripheral blood from alopecia areata patients. PBMCs were stained for CD3, CD4 and CD8, and CD4+ and CD8+ T cells were sorted. This sequence joins TRBV5-6 and TRBJ2-1; the match to TRBD2 covers 9 bases. The receptor comes from a human donor with alopecia areata. The sample taken for sequencing was CD4+ T cells sorted from blood. Written as DNA, the CDR3 is TGTGCCAGCAGCTCGGGACTAGCCCTCTACAATGAGCAGTTCTTC. Translated: CASSSGLALYNEQFF. Together with reference TRBV5-6 and TRBJ2-1, the CDR3 gives the full variable domain: DAGVTQSPTHLIKTRGQQVTLRCSPKSGHDTVSWYQQALGQGPQFIFQYYEEEERQRGNFPDRFSGHQFPNYSSELNVNALLLGDSALYLCASSSGLALYNEQFFGPGTRLTVL.